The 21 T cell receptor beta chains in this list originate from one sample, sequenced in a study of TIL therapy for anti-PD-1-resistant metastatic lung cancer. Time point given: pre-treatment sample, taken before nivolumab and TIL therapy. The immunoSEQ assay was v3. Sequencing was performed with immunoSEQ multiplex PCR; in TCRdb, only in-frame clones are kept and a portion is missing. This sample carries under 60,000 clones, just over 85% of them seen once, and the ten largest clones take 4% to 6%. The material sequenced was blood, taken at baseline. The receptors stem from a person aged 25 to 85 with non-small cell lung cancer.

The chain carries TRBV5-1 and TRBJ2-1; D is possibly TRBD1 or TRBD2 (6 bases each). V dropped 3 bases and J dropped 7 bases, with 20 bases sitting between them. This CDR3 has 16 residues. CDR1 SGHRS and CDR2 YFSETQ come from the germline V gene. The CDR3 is CASSSSLTRGVNEQFF. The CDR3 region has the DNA TGCGCCAGCAGCTCCTCCCTTACTAGGGGGGTAAATGAGCAGTTCTTC.

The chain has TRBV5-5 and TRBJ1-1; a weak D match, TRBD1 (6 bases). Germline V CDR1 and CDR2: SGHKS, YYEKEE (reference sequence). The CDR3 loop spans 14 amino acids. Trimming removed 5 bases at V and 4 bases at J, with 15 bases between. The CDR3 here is CASSPGALATEAFF. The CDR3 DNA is TGTGCCAGCAGTCCGGGGGCTTTGGCCACTGAAGCTTTCTTT.

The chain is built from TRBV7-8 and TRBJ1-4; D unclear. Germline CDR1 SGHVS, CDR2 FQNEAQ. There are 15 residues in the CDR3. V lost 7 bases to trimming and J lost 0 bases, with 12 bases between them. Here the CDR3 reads CASTIRGTTNEKLFF. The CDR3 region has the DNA TGTGCCAGCACCATAAGAGGGACAACTAATGAAAAACTGTTTTTT.

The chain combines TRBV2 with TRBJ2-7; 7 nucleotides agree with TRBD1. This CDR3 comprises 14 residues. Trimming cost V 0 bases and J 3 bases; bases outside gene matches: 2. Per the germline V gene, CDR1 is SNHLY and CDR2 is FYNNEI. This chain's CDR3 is CASSEAGQNYEQYF. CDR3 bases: TGTGCCAGCAGTGAAGCGGGACAGAACTACGAGCAGTACTTC.

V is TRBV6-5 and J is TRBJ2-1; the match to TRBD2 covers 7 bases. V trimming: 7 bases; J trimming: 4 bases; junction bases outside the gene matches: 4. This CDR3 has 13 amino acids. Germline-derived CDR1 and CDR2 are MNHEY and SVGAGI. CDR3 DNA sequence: TGTGCCAGCACAGCCGGGGGGTACAATGAGCAGTTCTTC. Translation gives CASTAGGYNEQFF.

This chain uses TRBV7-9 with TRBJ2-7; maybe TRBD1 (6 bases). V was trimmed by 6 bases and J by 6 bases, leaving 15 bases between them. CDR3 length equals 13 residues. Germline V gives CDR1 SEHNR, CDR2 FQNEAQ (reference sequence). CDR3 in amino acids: CASSQANRAEQYF. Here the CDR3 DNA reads TGTGCCAGCAGTCAAGCAAACAGGGCCGAGCAGTACTTC.

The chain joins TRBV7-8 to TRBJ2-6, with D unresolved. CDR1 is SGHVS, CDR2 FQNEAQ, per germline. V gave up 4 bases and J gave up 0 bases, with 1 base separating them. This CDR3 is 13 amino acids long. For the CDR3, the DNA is TGTGCCAGCAGCTACTCTGGGGCCAACGTCCTGACTTTC. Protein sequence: CASSYSGANVLTF.

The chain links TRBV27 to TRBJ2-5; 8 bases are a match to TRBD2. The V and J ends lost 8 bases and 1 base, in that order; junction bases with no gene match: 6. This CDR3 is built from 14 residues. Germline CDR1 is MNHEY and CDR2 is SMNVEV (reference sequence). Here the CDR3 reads CASRSGMAQETQYF. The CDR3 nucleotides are TGTGCCAGCCGTAGCGGGATGGCCCAAGAGACCCAGTACTTC.

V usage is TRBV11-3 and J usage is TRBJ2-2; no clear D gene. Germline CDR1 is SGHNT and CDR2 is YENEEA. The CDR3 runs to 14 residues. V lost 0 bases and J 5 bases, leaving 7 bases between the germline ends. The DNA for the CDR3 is TGTGCCAGCAGCTTAGAGAGCCGAACCGGGGAGCTGTTTTTT. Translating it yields CASSLESRTGELFF.

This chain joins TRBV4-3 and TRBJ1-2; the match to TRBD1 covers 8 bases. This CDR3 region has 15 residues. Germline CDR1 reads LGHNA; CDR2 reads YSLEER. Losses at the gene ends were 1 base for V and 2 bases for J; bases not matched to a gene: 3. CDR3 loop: CASSQAGQGNYGYTF. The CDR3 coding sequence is TGCGCCAGCAGCCAAGCCGGACAGGGCAACTATGGCTACACCTTC.

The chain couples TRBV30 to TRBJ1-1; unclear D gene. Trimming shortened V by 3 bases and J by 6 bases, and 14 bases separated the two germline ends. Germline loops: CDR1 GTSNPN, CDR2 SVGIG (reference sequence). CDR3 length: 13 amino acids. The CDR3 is CAWRTLKFSEAFF. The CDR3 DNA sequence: TGTGCCTGGAGGACACTGAAGTTCTCTGAAGCTTTCTTT.

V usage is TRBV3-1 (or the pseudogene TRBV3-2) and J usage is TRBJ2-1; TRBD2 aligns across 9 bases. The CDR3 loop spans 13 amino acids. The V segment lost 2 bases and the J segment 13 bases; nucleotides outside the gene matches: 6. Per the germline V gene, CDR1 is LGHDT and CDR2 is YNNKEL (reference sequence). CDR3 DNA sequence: TGTGCCAGCAGCCAACGGCCTAGCGGGAATCAGTTCTTC. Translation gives CASSQRPSGNQFF.

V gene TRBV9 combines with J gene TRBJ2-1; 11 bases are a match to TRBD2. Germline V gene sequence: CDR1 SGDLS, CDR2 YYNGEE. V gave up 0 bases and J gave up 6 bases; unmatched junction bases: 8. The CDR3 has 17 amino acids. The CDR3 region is CASSVALAGGSINEQFF. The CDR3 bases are TGTGCCAGCAGCGTAGCTCTAGCGGGAGGATCTATCAATGAGCAGTTCTTC. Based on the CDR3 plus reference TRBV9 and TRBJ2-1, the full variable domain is DSGVTQTPKHLITATGQRVTLRCSPRSGDLSVYWYQQSLDQGLQFLIQYYNGEERAKGNILERFSAQQFPDLHSELNLSSLELGDSALYFCASSVALAGGSINEQFFGPGTRLTVL.

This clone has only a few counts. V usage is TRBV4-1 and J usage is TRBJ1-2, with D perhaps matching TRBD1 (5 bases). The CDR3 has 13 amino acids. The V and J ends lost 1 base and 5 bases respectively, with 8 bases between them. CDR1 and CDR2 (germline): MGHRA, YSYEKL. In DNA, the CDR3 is TGCGCCAGCAGCCAAGGTGGGGGGTATGGCTACACCTTC. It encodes CASSQGGGYGYTF.

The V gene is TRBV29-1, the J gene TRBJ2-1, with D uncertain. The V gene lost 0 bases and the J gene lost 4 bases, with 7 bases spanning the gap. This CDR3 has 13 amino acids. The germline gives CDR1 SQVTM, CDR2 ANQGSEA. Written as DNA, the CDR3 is TGCAGCGTTGAAGAAAGCAGGTACAATGAGCAGTTCTTC. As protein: CSVEESRYNEQFF.

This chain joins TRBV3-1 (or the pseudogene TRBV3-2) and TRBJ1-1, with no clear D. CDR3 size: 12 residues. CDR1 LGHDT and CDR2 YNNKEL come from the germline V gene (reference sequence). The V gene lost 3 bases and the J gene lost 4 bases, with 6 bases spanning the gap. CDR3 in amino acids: CASSQGITEAFF. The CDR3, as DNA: TGTGCCAGCAGCCAGGGGATCACTGAAGCTTTCTTT.

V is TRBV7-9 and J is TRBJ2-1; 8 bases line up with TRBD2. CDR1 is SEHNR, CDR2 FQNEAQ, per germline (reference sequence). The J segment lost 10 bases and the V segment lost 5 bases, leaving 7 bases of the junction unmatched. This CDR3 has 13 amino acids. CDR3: CASSQTRGEEQFF. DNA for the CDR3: TGTGCCAGCAGCCAGACGCGGGGGGAGGAGCAGTTCTTC.

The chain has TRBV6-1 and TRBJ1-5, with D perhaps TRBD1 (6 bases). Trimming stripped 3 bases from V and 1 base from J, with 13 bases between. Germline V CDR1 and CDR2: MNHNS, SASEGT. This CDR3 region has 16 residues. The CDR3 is CASSDQGFGSNQPQHF. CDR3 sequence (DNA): TGTGCCAGCAGTGACCAGGGGTTCGGGAGCAATCAGCCCCAGCATTTT.

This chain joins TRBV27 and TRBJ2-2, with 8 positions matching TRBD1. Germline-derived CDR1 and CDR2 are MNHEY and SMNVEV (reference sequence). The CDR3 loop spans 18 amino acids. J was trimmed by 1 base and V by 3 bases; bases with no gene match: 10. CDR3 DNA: TGTGCCAGCAGTTTGAATCCGGGACAGGCTTTGAACACCGGGGAGCTGTTTTTT. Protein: CASSLNPGQALNTGELFF.

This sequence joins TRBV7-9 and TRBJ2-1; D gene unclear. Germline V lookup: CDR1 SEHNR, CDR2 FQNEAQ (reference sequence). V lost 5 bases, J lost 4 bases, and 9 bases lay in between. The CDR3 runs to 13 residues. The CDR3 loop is CASSHLQYNEQFF. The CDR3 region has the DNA TGTGCCAGCAGCCATCTCCAATACAATGAGCAGTTCTTC.

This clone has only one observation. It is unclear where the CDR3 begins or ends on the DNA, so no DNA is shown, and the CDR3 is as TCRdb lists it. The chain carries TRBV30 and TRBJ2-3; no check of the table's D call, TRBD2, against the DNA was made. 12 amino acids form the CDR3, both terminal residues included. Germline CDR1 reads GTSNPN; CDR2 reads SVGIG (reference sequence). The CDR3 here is CAWSVGGGIEYF.